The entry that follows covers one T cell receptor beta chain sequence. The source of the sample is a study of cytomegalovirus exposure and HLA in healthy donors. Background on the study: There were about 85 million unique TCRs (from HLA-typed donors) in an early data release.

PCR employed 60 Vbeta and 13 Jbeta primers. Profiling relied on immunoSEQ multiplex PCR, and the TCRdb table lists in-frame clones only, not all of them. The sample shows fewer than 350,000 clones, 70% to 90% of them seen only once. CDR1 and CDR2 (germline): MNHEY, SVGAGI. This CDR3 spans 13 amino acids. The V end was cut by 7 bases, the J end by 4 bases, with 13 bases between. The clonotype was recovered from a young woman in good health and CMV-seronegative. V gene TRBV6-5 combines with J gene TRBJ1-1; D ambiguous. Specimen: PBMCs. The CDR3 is CASTRAGFTEAFF. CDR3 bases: TGTGCCAGCACCCGAGCGGGGTTCACTGAAGCTTTCTTT.